This T cell receptor beta chain is from a study of T cells in Graves' hyperthyroidism and ophthalmopathy. Amplified TCR beta CDR3 regions derived from RNA transcripts. HTBI primers were employed in a first-round RT-PCR of the TCR CDR3. MiXCR, applied by TCRdb to the multiplex PCR reads, yields one record per CDR3 protein. The table records 350,000 to 400,000 distinct CDR3 sequences, approximately 19% of them present only once. The CDR3 runs to 17 residues. With 1 base removed from V and 8 bases from J, the gap between germline ends came to 22 bases. Germline loops: CDR1 KGHDR, CDR2 SFDVKD. Clinical symptoms, serum thyroxine and TRAb, thyroid ultrasound and orbital computed tomography were used for the diagnoses. This clonotype was observed many times.

The sequenced sample was blood. The chain carries TRBV24-1 and TRBJ1-2, with D unclear. This TCR was sampled from a woman in her late teens or twenties with Graves' hyperthyroidism. CDR3 protein: CATSDLRGREVRVGYTF. The CDR3 DNA is TGTGCCACCAGTGATTTACGAGGGCGGGAGGTTCGAGTGGGCTACACCTTC.